This T cell receptor beta chain was sequenced for a study of blood T cell repertoires in COVID-19. The V and J ends lost 5 bases and 2 bases respectively, with 9 bases between them. Germline V CDR1 and CDR2: LNHDA, SQIVND (reference sequence). This CDR3 spans 13 amino acids. TCRdb's copy holds only in-frame clones and misses some; the assay was immunoSEQ multiplex PCR. Of around 150,000 clones in the sample, over 80% were seen once. V is TRBV19 and J is TRBJ1-1; D uncertain. This clonotype originated in a man aged 45-65 years with active COVID-19. Sequencing used peripheral blood. CDR3 protein: CASSRGFNTEAFF. The CDR3 bases are TGTGCCAGTAGTCGGGGTTTCAACACTGAAGCTTTCTTT. The entire variable domain, with the rest obtained from reference TRBV19 and TRBJ1-1, is as follows: DGGITQSPKYLFRKEGQNVTLSCEQNLNHDAMYWYRQDPGQGLRLIYYSQIVNDFQKGDIAEGYSVSREKKESFPLTVTSAQKNPTAFYLCASSRGFNTEAFFGQGTRLTVV.